Sequencing of this T cell receptor beta chain was carried out in a study of T cell repertoires in cytomegalovirus infection. Study-level information: The study used recently identified HLA-C-restricted and well-studied HLA-B-restricted CMV epitopes.

A single record per CDR3 protein comes from TCRdb applying MiXCR to the reads. The data hold about 770,000 distinct CDR3 sequences, with about 29% observed a single time. Germline CDR1 reads ENHRY; CDR2 reads SYGVKD. This CDR3 region has 15 residues. Trimming removed 2 bases at V and 7 bases at J, with 12 bases between. This clonotype was recorded at least ten times. Its antigen is unknown. The chain employs TRBV10-3 and TRBJ1-6; TRBD1 might be the D (5 bases). This material consisted of cultured CD8+ T cells from PBMCs, taken from culture after CMV antigen stimulation. The sequence came from a human donor in good health (CMV status not recorded). Some clones in this sample may be carry-over from other donors' samples. Written as DNA, the CDR3 is TGTGCCATCAGTGAGCTGGAGGGACTGAATTCACCCCTCCACTTT. Its translation is CAISELEGLNSPLHF.